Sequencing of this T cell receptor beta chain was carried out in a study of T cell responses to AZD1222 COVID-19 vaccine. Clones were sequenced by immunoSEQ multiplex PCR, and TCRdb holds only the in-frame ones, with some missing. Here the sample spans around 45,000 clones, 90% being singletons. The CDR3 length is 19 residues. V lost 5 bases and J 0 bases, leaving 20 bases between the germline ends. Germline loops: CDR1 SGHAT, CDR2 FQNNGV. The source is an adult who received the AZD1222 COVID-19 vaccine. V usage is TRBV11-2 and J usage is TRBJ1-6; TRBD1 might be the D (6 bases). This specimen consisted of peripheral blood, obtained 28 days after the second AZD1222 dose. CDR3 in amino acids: CASSLSEGQISSYNSPLHF. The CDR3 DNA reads TGTGCCAGCAGCCTAAGTGAAGGACAGATAAGCTCCTATAATTCACCCCTCCACTTT.